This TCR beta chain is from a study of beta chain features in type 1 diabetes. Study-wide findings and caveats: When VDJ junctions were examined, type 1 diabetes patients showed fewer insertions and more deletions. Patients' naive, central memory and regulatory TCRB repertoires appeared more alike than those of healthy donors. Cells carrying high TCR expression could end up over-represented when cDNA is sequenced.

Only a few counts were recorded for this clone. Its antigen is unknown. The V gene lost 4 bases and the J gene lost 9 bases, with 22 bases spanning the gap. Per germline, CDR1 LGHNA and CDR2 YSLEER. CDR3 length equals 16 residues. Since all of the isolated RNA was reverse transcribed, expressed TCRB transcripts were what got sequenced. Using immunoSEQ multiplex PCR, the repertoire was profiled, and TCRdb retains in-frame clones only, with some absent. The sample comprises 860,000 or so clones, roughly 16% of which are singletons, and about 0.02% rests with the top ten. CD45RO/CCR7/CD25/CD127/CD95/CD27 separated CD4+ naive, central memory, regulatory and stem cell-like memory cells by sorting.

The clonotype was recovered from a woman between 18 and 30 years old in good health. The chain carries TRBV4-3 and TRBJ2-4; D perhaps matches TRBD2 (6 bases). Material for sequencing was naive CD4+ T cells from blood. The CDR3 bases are TGCGCCAGCAGCCTAAACCGGGAGACCCCCCAGAGCATTCAGTACTTC. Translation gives CASSLNRETPQSIQYF.